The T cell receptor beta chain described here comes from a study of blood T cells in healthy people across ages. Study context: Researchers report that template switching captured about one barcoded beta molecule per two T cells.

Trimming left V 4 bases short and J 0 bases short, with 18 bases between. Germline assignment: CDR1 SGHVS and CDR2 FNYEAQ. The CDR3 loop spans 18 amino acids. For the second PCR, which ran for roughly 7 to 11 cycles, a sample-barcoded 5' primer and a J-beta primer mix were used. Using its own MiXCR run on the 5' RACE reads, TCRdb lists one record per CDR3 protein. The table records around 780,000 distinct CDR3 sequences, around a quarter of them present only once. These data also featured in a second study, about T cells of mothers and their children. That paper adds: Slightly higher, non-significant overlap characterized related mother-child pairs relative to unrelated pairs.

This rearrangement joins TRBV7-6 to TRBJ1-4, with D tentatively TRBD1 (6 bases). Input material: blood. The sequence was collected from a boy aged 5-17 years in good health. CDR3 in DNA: TGTGCCAGCAGCTACAAACAGGGACGGGGTGCAACTAATGAAAAACTGTTTTTT. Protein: CASSYKQGRGATNEKLFF.